Listed below are T cell receptor beta chains from one sample, sequenced in a study of OX40 agonist ivuxolimab in advanced cancers. The assay was immunoSEQ multiplex PCR, and TCRdb's table has in-frame clones only and misses some. The data contain approximately 60,000 clones, 80% to 85% of them singletons. The sample consisted of CD4+ or CD8+ T cells sorted from blood, taken in a trial of the OX40 agonist ivuxolimab. These TCRs come from an adult with an advanced solid tumor such as melanoma, head and neck, liver or kidney cancer. The CDR3 runs from the conserved cysteine through the conserved F or W. The D gene is left open where the match is weak. Part of the rows lack a size; the others show once, few, many or a class for expanded clones.

d_gene	v_gene	abundance	j_gene	CDR3nt	CDR3aa
TRBD1	TRBV5-1	once	TRBJ1-2	TGCGCCAGCAGCTTGGAGGGGACAGGCCCGGGATCCGACTATGGCTACACCTTC	CASSLEGTGPGSDYGYTF
.	TRBV5-4	.	TRBJ2-1	TGTGCCAGCAGCTTGGGTAGTACCATTGCCTACAATGAGCAGTTCTTC	CASSLGSTIAYNEQFF
.	TRBV5-1	once	TRBJ1-4	TGCGCCAGCAGCTTGGGTGGGGACTCTAACGAAAAACTGTTTTTT	CASSLGGDSNEKLFF
.	TRBV21-1	.	TRBJ2-3	TGTGCCAGCAGCCACCAGGGGGCAGATACGCAGTATTTT	CASSHQGADTQYF
TRBD2	TRBV29-1	.	TRBJ2-3	TGCAGCGTTTCCTGGCTCGGGGGGGATACGCAGTATTTT	CSVSWLGGDTQYF
.	TRBV29-1	.	TRBJ1-5	TGCAGCGTTGGTAATCAGCCCCAGCATTTT	CSVGNQPQHF
.	TRBV18	.	TRBJ2-1	TGTGCCAGCTCGTCAGGGACTCCAATTTACAATGAGCAGTTCTTC	CASSSGTPIYNEQFF
TRBD1	TRBV18	once	TRBJ1-1	TGTGCCAGCGGGCGTTCAGGGGGCGACACTGAAGCTTTCTTT	CASGRSGGDTEAFF
.	TRBV25-1	.	TRBJ1-1	TGTGCCAGCATCCCCCAGGGGCGCGCTACTGAAGCTTTCTTT	CASIPQGRATEAFF
.	TRBV7-9	few	TRBJ1-1	TGTGCCAGCAGCTTTTTCTTGGGCACTGAAGCTTTCTTT	CASSFFLGTEAFF
.	TRBV28	.	TRBJ1-1	TGTGCCAGCAGTTTGGGGGACCTTCGACCGAACACTGAAGCTTTCTTT	CASSLGDLRPNTEAFF
.	TRBV7-8	.	TRBJ1-5	TGTGCCAGCAGGGGTTATAGCAATCAGCCCCAGCATTTT	CASRGYSNQPQHF
.	TRBV11-2	.	TRBJ1-1	TGTGCCAGCAGCCCGCTCGACAGGACGAACACTGAAGCTTTCTTT	CASSPLDRTNTEAFF
.	TRBV19	.	TRBJ2-5	TGTGCCAGTAGTGAGGATAACAGGCCACGGGAGACCCAGTACTTC	CASSEDNRPRETQYF
.	TRBV28	.	TRBJ1-4	TGTGCCAGCAGTTCCGGCTCTACCTTACGTACGTTTTTT	CASSSGSTLRTFF
TRBD2	TRBV18	.	TRBJ2-7	TGTGCCAGCTCACCACTACTTAGCGGGGGGGCCTCCGTGCACGAGCAGTACTTC	CASSPLLSGGASVHEQYF
.	TRBV11-2	.	TRBJ2-7	TGTGCCAGCAGCTTATCTTCCTCACCTACTGGGGGAGGTCCGCACTTC	CASSLSSSPTGGGPHF
TRBD1	TRBV5-1	.	TRBJ1-4	TGCGCCAGCAGCTCGTACACAGGGGGCAGAGTGGAAAAACTGTTTTTT	CASSSYTGGRVEKLFF
.	TRBV4-3	.	TRBJ1-1	TGCGCCAGCAGCCAGGGGCGGGGGTCGAACACTGAAGCTTTCTTT	CASSQGRGSNTEAFF
TRBD1	TRBV9	.	TRBJ2-1	TGTGCCAGCAGCGTAGTAGGGGGCCCCTACAATGAGCAGTTCTTC	CASSVVGGPYNEQFF
TRBD1	TRBV4-3	once	TRBJ1-2	TGCGCCAGCAGCCAAGGACAGGGAATTGGCTACACCTTC	CASSQGQGIGYTF
TRBD2	TRBV28	once	TRBJ2-7	TGTGCCAGCACAATAGCGGGGAAAACCTACGAGCAGTACTTC	CASTIAGKTYEQYF
.	TRBV6-5	.	TRBJ2-1	TGTGCCAGCAGTTACTCCTCGGGACCGAACAATGAGCAGTTCTTC	CASSYSSGPNNEQFF
.	TRBV19	.	TRBJ1-4	TGTGCCAGTAGTATAGCAACGACAAATGAAAAACTGTTTTTT	CASSIATTNEKLFF
.	TRBV5-4	.	TRBJ2-3	TGTGCCAGCAGCTTGTCGAGTCCCCCAGATACGCAGTATTTT	CASSLSSPPDTQYF
TRBD2	TRBV7-2	few	TRBJ2-3	TGTGCCGGAAGCGGGGGGAGCTCAGATACGCAGTATTTT	CAGSGGSSDTQYF
.	TRBV30	.	TRBJ1-5	TGTGCCTGGAGTGGCAACACAGATCAGCCCCAGCATTTT	CAWSGNTDQPQHF
TRBD1	TRBV19	.	TRBJ1-1	TGTGCCAGTAGTATACTACCAGGACAGGGGAACACTGAAGCTTTCTTT	CASSILPGQGNTEAFF